These 8 T cell receptor beta chains share one sample of origin, sequenced in a study of cytomegalovirus exposure and HLA in healthy donors. Vbeta (60) and Jbeta (13) primers were used in the PCR. Assay used: immunoSEQ multiplex PCR; TCRdb lists only in-frame clones, some missing. In total, the table holds about 200,000 clones. The sample consisted of PBMCs. The receptors here all came from a boy aged 10-17 years in good health and CMV-seronegative.

The rearrangement joins TRBV7-4 to TRBJ2-5; 12 positions match TRBD2. The germline V gene encodes CDR1 SGHVT and CDR2 SQSDAQ. The V segment lost 4 bases and the J segment 2 bases; nucleotides outside the gene matches: 5. This CDR3 spans 16 amino acids. In DNA, the CDR3 is TGTGCCAGCAGCTCACGACTAGCGGGGGTGCAAGAGACCCAGTACTTC. Translation gives CASSSRLAGVQETQYF.

The rearrangement joins TRBV7-2 to TRBJ2-5, with D tentatively TRBD2 (6 bases). In germline, CDR1 is SGHTA, CDR2 FQGNSA. This CDR3 has 15 amino acids. V was trimmed by 5 bases and J by 1 base, leaving 14 bases between them. CDR3 region: CASSQWRGPQETQYF. CDR3 DNA: TGTGCCAGCAGCCAATGGCGGGGCCCCCAAGAGACCCAGTACTTC.

The genes are TRBV6-6 and TRBJ1-1; no firm D call. This CDR3 region has 13 residues. V lost 3 bases, J lost 3 bases, and 8 bases lay in between. Germline loops: CDR1 MNHNY, CDR2 SVGAGI (reference sequence). CDR3 loop: CASSYMRDTEAFF. The CDR3 DNA reads as TGTGCCAGCAGTTATATGAGGGACACTGAAGCTTTCTTT.

The CDR3 sequence: CASRKGSGGGVTDTQYF. The CDR3 DNA reads as TGTGCCAGCAGAAAGGGAAGCGGGGGGGGAGTGACAGATACGCAGTATTTT. The chain couples TRBV4-2 to TRBJ2-3; 10 nucleotides line up with TRBD2. CDR3 length equals 17 residues. Germline V gene sequence: CDR1 LGHNA, CDR2 YNFKEQ. The trim removed 6 bases at V and 3 bases at J, leaving 12 bases unmatched.

DNA of the CDR3: TGTGCCAGTAGTATAGGCAGTCAAGAGACCCAGTACTTC. This translates into CASSIGSQETQYF. This chain joins TRBV19 and TRBJ2-5; no firm D call. The germline gives CDR1 LNHDA, CDR2 SQIVND (reference sequence). V was pared by 1 base and J by 2 bases, with 5 bases between. This CDR3 contains 13 residues. The whole variable domain, filled in from reference TRBV19 and TRBJ2-5, reads DGGITQSPKYLFRKEGQNVTLSCEQNLNHDAMYWYRQDPGQGLRLIYYSQIVNDFQKGDIAEGYSVSREKKESFPLTVTSAQKNPTAFYLCASSIGSQETQYFGPGTRLLVL.

This chain uses TRBV28 with TRBJ2-2; D perhaps matches TRBD1 (6 bases). This CDR3 is built from 16 residues. Trimming left V 5 bases short and J 6 bases short, with 19 bases between. The germline V gene has CDR1 MDHEN and CDR2 SYDVKM. The CDR3 protein is CASSDPGQSTPGELFF. The CDR3 region has the DNA TGTGCCAGCAGTGATCCCGGACAGTCCACCCCCGGGGAGCTGTTTTTT.

The gene calls are TRBV5-5 and TRBJ1-5, with D unresolved. There are 15 residues in the CDR3. Trimming stripped 2 bases from V and 0 bases from J, with 9 bases between. Germline assignment: CDR1 SGHKS and CDR2 YYEKEE (reference sequence). The CDR3 here is CASSLSTYSNQPQHF. In DNA form, the CDR3 reads TGTGCCAGCAGCTTAAGTACTTATAGCAATCAGCCCCAGCATTTT.

V usage is TRBV19 and J usage is TRBJ1-5; TRBD1 matches 10 bases. CDR1 is LNHDA and CDR2 is SQIVND in the germline V gene (reference sequence). The CDR3 consists of 15 residues. After removal of 4 bases from V and 4 bases from J, the junction contained 4 bases not matched to a gene. CDR3 bases: TGTGCCAGTAGTAACCGGGACAGGGGAAATCAGCCCCAGCATTTT. This codes for CASSNRDRGNQPQHF.